This T cell receptor beta chain was identified during a study of cytomegalovirus exposure and HLA in healthy donors. Study as a whole: An analysis done earlier identified around 100 million unique TCR beta sequences from about 179 million T cells.

J lost 2 bases, V lost 3 bases, and 6 bases had no gene match. There are 15 residues in the CDR3. Germline V CDR1 and CDR2: KGHSH, LQKENI. Details on this clone: As yet, its antigen is unknown.

Study-wide results and limits: Among TCR beta chains, those listed as cytomegalovirus-associated numbered 164. Solely CMV serostatus was available to characterize immune exposure.

Primers: 60 Vbeta forward and 13 Jbeta reverse. Clones were sequenced by immunoSEQ multiplex PCR, and TCRdb holds only the in-frame ones, with some missing. The data contain 100,000 or so clones, 81% of them seen just once; the ten biggest clones take up 1.4%. Material for sequencing was PBMCs. This TCR was recovered from a middle-aged man in good health and CMV-seronegative. J is TRBJ2-5 and V is TRBV18, with 7 positions matching TRBD2. The CDR3 DNA follows: TGTGCCAGCTCACCTGCTAGCGGAATGCAAGAGACCCAGTACTTC. Its protein is CASSPASGMQETQYF.